Listed here is a single TCR beta chain. This sample was included in a study of blood T cell repertoires in COVID-19. Under the authors' procedure: Amplification from reference gene primers served as the basis for estimated nucleated cell counts. The repertoire was sequenced with immunoSEQ multiplex PCR; TCRdb's copy has only in-frame clones and lacks some. V and J calls and clone size are those listed in that table; D and trimming were worked out from the DNA. The repertoire holds roughly 320,000 clones, with 90% as singletons. V lost 1 base and J lost 3, with 7 bases in between. The CDR3 sequence is 14 residues long. Germline CDR1 and CDR2: SEHNR and FQNEAQ (reference sequence). Participant-given clinical history determined each cohort assignment.

The rearrangement links TRBV7-9 to TRBJ2-1; the D gene is possibly TRBD1 (5 bases). Sequencing was carried out using PBMCs or T cells enriched from blood (not recorded which). This clonotype was obtained from a woman aged 25 to 39 who had been exposed to COVID-19. The chain's CDR3 is CASSLEGHYNEQFF. CDR3 coding DNA: TGTGCCAGCAGCTTAGAGGGGCACTACAATGAGCAGTTCTTC.